A single sample is the source of the 29 T cell receptor beta chains below, sequenced in a study of vaccination effects on CD4 cells after COVID-19. The protocol was immunoSEQ multiplex PCR, while the TCRdb copy is restricted to in-frame clones and leaves out a portion. Seen here are 40,000 or so clones, 60% to 75% observed once, and the top ten hold 25% to 35%. Viral peptide pools were used in the ViraFEST assay to expand antigen-specific CD4+ T cells, and sequencing came afterward. Isolation of CD4+ T cells took place after less than twelve days of culture. The person acquired a PCR-confirmed SARS-CoV-2 infection between March and December 2020. No antigens are known for them. The source material was CD4+ T cells from PBMCs cultured with a peptide pool, sampled before COVID-19 vaccination. The source is a human donor who had a prior SARS-CoV-2 infection.

V usage is TRBV6-5 and J usage is TRBJ2-2; D gene uncertain. The germline V and J ends were trimmed by 2 bases and 6 bases, with 7 bases remaining between them. The CDR3 loop spans 13 amino acids. Germline CDR1 reads MNHEY; CDR2 reads SVGAGI. The chain's CDR3 is CASSYMRSGELFF. The CDR3 bases are TGTGCCAGCAGTTACATGAGGTCCGGGGAGCTGTTTTTT.

V and J are TRBV19 and TRBJ2-5; 10 positions agree with TRBD2. This CDR3 is 20 amino acids long. The germline V gene encodes CDR1 LNHDA and CDR2 SQIVND (reference sequence). After removal of 1 base from V and 1 base from J, the junction contained 15 bases not matched to a gene. CDR3 in DNA: TGTGCCAGTAGTATAGGGAAGGCTAGCGGGAGCGGAAGGAGCCAAGAGACCCAGTACTTC. It specifies CASSIGKASGSGRSQETQYF.

The genes are TRBV4-2 and TRBJ1-6; 9 bases are shared with TRBD1. Germline CDR1 LGHNA, CDR2 YNFKEQ. The CDR3 length is 17 residues. V lost 1 base to trimming and J lost 4 bases; unmatched junction nucleotides: 5. CDR3 amino acids: CASSQGRQGGYNSPLHF. The CDR3 DNA follows: TGTGCCAGCAGCCAAGGACGACAGGGGGGTTATAATTCACCCCTCCACTTT.

J is TRBJ1-2 and V is TRBV7-2; unclear D gene. CDR1 and CDR2 from the germline V gene are SGHTA and FQGNSA. The germline V and J ends were trimmed by 3 bases and 4 bases, with 9 bases remaining between them. The CDR3 spans 13 residues. CDR3: CASSLGRPYGYTF. CDR3 coding DNA: TGTGCCAGCAGCTTGGGCAGACCCTATGGCTACACCTTC.

Details on this clone: The junction shows a germline mismatch at one end, possibly a read error. The CDR3, as DNA: TGTGCCAGCTCACCGGGGAGCGGGAGAGGCACTGATACGCAGTATTTT. Its protein product is CASSPGSGRGTDTQYF. The chain links TRBV18 to TRBJ2-3, with 8 bases aligning to TRBD2. Germline V gene sequence: CDR1 KGHSH, CDR2 LQKENI. The CDR3 spans 16 residues.

The chain uses TRBV2 and TRBJ1-6, with 11 bases identical to TRBD1. CDR1 is SNHLY and CDR2 is FYNNEI in the germline V gene. Trimming took 8 bases from V and 10 from J; bases not matched to a gene: 1. The CDR3 totals 12 residues. The DNA of the CDR3 is TGTGCCAGCGGGACAGGGGGATCACCCCTCCACTTT. This sequence encodes CASGTGGSPLHF. Full variable domain (missing parts from reference TRBV2 and TRBJ1-6): EPEVTQTPSHQVTQMGQEVILRCVPISNHLYFYWYRQILGQKVEFLVSFYNNEISEKSEIFDDQFSVERPDGSNFTLKIRSTKLEDSAMYFCASGTGGSPLHFGNGTRLTVT.

This chain connects TRBV3-1 (or the pseudogene TRBV3-2) to TRBJ1-5; 9 nucleotides agree with TRBD1. The CDR3 consists of 20 residues. J gave up 2 bases and V 2 bases, and 16 bases lay outside the gene matches. The germline V gene has CDR1 LGHDT and CDR2 YNNKEL (reference sequence). Here the CDR3 reads CASSQTHGTGRAIGNQPQHF. The CDR3, as DNA: TGTGCCAGCAGCCAAACCCACGGGACAGGGCGAGCCATCGGCAATCAGCCCCAGCATTTT.

The V and J genes are TRBV4-3 and TRBJ2-1; TRBD1 is a possible D gene (5 bases). CDR1 is LGHNA and CDR2 is YSLEER in the germline V gene. The germline V and J ends were trimmed by 1 base and 2 bases, with 15 bases remaining between them. The CDR3 totals 17 residues. The CDR3 DNA reads TGCGCCAGCAGCCAAGGACTGGGGCTTCATACCTACAATGAGCAGTTCTTC. The encoded protein is CASSQGLGLHTYNEQFF.

The chain links TRBV6-5 to TRBJ1-5, with 7 bases matching TRBD1. The germline V gene encodes CDR1 MNHEY and CDR2 SVGAGI. The CDR3 covers 16 residues. The J segment lost 2 bases and the V segment lost 4 bases, leaving 8 bases of the junction unmatched. The CDR3 sequence: CASSSLQGRRNQPQHF. CDR3 in DNA: TGTGCCAGCAGTTCACTACAGGGGCGGCGCAATCAGCCCCAGCATTTT.

The CDR3 region is CASSLTSGAGGPIYNEQFF. Written as DNA, the CDR3 is TGTGCCAGCAGCTTAACATCGGGAGCGGGAGGGCCGATCTACAATGAGCAGTTCTTC. The gene calls are TRBV7-2 and TRBJ2-1; TRBD2 matches at 10 bases. This CDR3 is built from 19 residues. Germline V lookup: CDR1 SGHTA, CDR2 FQGNSA. V lost 2 bases, J lost 3 bases, and 13 bases stayed unmatched.

The chain has TRBV21-1 and TRBJ2-5; TRBD2 is the table's D call and was not checked against the DNA. TRBV21-1 is a listed pseudogene. The CDR3 covers 13 residues. CDR3 bases: TGTGCCAGCAGCGGAGATGTCCGGGAGACCCAGTACTTC. Its protein is CASSGDVRETQYF.

The rearrangement uses TRBV6-5 and TRBJ2-5; the match to TRBD1 covers 7 bases. CDR3 size: 14 residues. V dropped 5 bases and J dropped 2; count of bases not matched to a gene: 5. Germline CDR1 reads MNHEY; CDR2 reads SVGAGI. The chain's CDR3 is CASSRRDRQETQYF. The CDR3, as DNA: TGTGCCAGCAGTCGCAGGGACAGACAAGAGACCCAGTACTTC.

The chain carries TRBV7-3 and TRBJ2-6; no firm D call. The CDR3 totals 16 residues. V was trimmed by 2 bases and J by 4 bases, leaving 12 bases between them. Per germline, CDR1 SGHTA and CDR2 FQGTGA. The CDR3 nucleotides read TGTGCCAGCAGCTTAGGGCCGGGCCGGGGGGCCAACGTCCTGACTTTC. Encoded protein: CASSLGPGRGANVLTF. Full variable domain (missing parts from reference TRBV7-3 and TRBJ2-6): GAGVSQTPSNKVTEKGKYVELRCDPISGHTALYWYRQSLGQGPEFLIYFQGTGAADDSGLPNDRFFAVRPEGSVSTLKIQRTERGDSAVYLCASSLGPGRGANVLTFGAGSRLTVL.

The gene calls are TRBV9 and TRBJ2-4; 7 nucleotides align to TRBD2. Losses at the gene ends were 0 bases for V and 0 bases for J; bases not matched to a gene: 12. There are 19 residues in the CDR3. From germline, CDR1 is SGDLS and CDR2 YYNGEE. Here the CDR3 reads CASSVDGSGTPLAKNIQYF. For the CDR3, the DNA is TGTGCCAGCAGCGTAGACGGGAGCGGGACGCCTCTAGCCAAAAACATTCAGTACTTC.

The V gene is TRBV4-3, the J gene TRBJ2-7; D gene unclear. The CDR3 loop spans 13 amino acids. The germline gives CDR1 LGHNA, CDR2 YSLEER. Trimming stripped 1 base from V and 3 bases from J, with 7 bases between. As DNA, the CDR3 is TGCGCCAGCAGCCAAGGGGCGCTCTACGAGCAGTACTTC. This encodes CASSQGALYEQYF.

The sample holds a few counts of this clone. This rearrangement joins TRBV5-1 to TRBJ2-5; tentative D call: TRBD1 (5 bases). The germline V gene encodes CDR1 SGHRS and CDR2 YFSETQ. V was shortened by 1 base and J by 5 bases, with 15 bases between the two germline ends. The CDR3 runs 15 residues. The CDR3 DNA sequence: TGCGCCAGCAGCTTGAAATTGCAGGGCAGGGAGACCCAGTACTTC. This gives the protein CASSLKLQGRETQYF.

The V call is TRBV6-1, the J call TRBJ1-5; D possibly corresponds to TRBD1 (6 bases). Germline loops: CDR1 MNHNS, CDR2 SASEGT. Trimming removed 3 bases at V and 3 bases at J, with 9 bases between. The CDR3 is 14 residues long. The CDR3 sequence is CASSDTGTNQPQHF. DNA for the CDR3: TGTGCCAGCAGTGATACAGGGACCAATCAGCCCCAGCATTTT.

This rearrangement joins TRBV3-1 (or the pseudogene TRBV3-2) to TRBJ2-2; 7 bases are shared with TRBD1. Germline values: CDR1 LGHDT, CDR2 YNNKEL (reference sequence). The J segment lost 8 bases and the V segment lost 3 bases, leaving 9 bases of the junction unmatched. CDR3 length: 15 residues. In DNA form, the CDR3 reads TGTGCCAGCAGCCAGGGACAGCGGTACTCTGGGGAGCTGTTTTTT. It encodes CASSQGQRYSGELFF.

The chain combines TRBV5-1 with TRBJ2-5; the D gene is possibly TRBD2 (5 bases). The V end was cut by 0 bases, the J end by 1 base, with 13 bases between. In germline, CDR1 is SGHRS, CDR2 YFSETQ. The CDR3 runs to 16 residues. CDR3 amino acids: CASSLEQGGAQETQYF. In nucleotides, the CDR3 is TGCGCCAGCAGCTTGGAACAAGGAGGCGCCCAAGAGACCCAGTACTTC.

This clone has only a few counts. V gene TRBV3-1 (or the pseudogene TRBV3-2) combines with J gene TRBJ1-2, with TRBD1 matching 10 bases. The CDR3 is 15 amino acids. The trim removed 0 bases at V and 4 bases at J, leaving 2 bases unmatched. CDR1 is LGHDT, CDR2 YNNKEL, per germline (reference sequence). CDR3 residues: CASSQEWTGGYGYTF. CDR3 coding DNA: TGTGCCAGCAGCCAAGAGTGGACAGGGGGCTATGGCTACACCTTC.

The CDR3 is CASSSGTGDTGELFF. Here the CDR3 DNA reads TGTGCCAGCAGCTCCGGGACAGGAGACACCGGGGAGCTGTTTTTT. The genes are TRBV3-1 (or the pseudogene TRBV3-2) and TRBJ2-2; 8 bases map to TRBD1. The length of the CDR3 is 15 residues. In germline, CDR1 is LGHDT, CDR2 YNNKEL (reference sequence). Germline trimming cut 5 bases from V and 3 bases from J; bases unmatched to any gene: 5.

This clone occurred a few times. This sequence joins TRBV2 and TRBJ1-2; possible D gene TRBD1, 5 bases. Germline values: CDR1 SNHLY, CDR2 FYNNEI. V lost 6 bases, J lost 6 bases, and 20 bases lay in between. The CDR3 length is 15 residues. The CDR3: CASRRLRAGEDGYTF. In DNA, the CDR3 is TGTGCCAGCAGACGCCTCCGAGCGGGGGAAGATGGCTACACCTTC.

The CDR3 protein is CASSSPPENNEQFF. CDR3 DNA: TGTGCCAGCAGCTCCCCCCCGGAAAACAATGAGCAGTTCTTC. This sequence joins TRBV7-9 and TRBJ2-1; D is undetermined. With 4 bases removed from V and 5 bases from J, the gap between germline ends came to 12 bases. Germline CDR1 reads SEHNR; CDR2 reads FQNEAQ (reference sequence). The CDR3 totals 14 residues.

This clone was picked up a small number of times. The chain employs TRBV5-1 and TRBJ1-1; 8 bases align to TRBD1. The CDR3 loop spans 13 amino acids. V lost 4 bases and J lost 6; bases outside the gene matches: 5. Germline-derived CDR1 and CDR2 are SGHRS and YFSETQ. This CDR3 reads CASSQQGVAEAFF. CDR3 nucleotides: TGCGCCAGCAGCCAACAGGGGGTCGCTGAAGCTTTCTTT. The whole variable domain, remainder taken from reference TRBV5-1 and TRBJ1-1, is KAGVTQTPRYLIKTRGQQVTLSCSPISGHRSVSWYQQTPGQGLQFLFEYFSETQRNKGNFPGRFSGRQFSNSRSEMNVSTLELGDSALYLCASSQQGVAEAFFGQGTRLTVV.

The V and J genes are TRBV7-2 and TRBJ2-7; D uncertain. The CDR3 has 14 amino acids. Trimming took off 0 bases at V and 6 bases at J, with 12 bases between the two ends. Germline-derived CDR1 and CDR2 are SGHTA and FQGNSA. The CDR3 DNA sequence: TGTGCCAGCAGCTTAGCGAGCCTGTCGCGCGAGCAGTACTTC. As protein: CASSLASLSREQYF.

The chain couples TRBV19 to TRBJ2-5, with D possibly being TRBD1 or TRBD2 (5 bases each). The ends were cut back, 5 bases at V and 5 bases at J, with 18 bases in the middle. This CDR3 spans 15 amino acids. Looked up from germline, CDR1 is LNHDA and CDR2 is SQIVND (reference sequence). This chain's CDR3 is CASSPPGLRGETQYF. The DNA of the CDR3 is TGTGCCAGTAGTCCGCCGGGCTTGAGGGGCGAGACCCAGTACTTC.

The V call is TRBV4-3, the J call TRBJ1-2; perhaps TRBD1 as D (5 bases). Per the germline V gene, CDR1 is LGHNA and CDR2 is YSLEER. The CDR3 covers 14 residues. Deletions cut 0 bases from V and 3 bases from J, with 8 bases between. CDR3 DNA: TGCGCCAGCAGCCAAGATCTAGGGGACTATGGCTACACCTTC. Protein sequence: CASSQDLGDYGYTF.

V usage is TRBV6-5 and J usage is TRBJ2-7, with 7 bases matching TRBD1. The CDR3 covers 15 residues. Germline V gene sequence: CDR1 MNHEY, CDR2 SVGAGI. After removal of 6 bases from V and 3 bases from J, the junction contained 11 bases not matched to a gene. In nucleotides, the CDR3 is TGTGCCAGCAGCAACGTGGCAGGGGGAAACTACGAGCAGTACTTC. Protein product: CASSNVAGGNYEQYF.

This clone was counted between two and nine times. The chain combines TRBV5-4 with TRBJ2-2; TRBD2 agrees at 14 bases. This CDR3 spans 16 amino acids. Germline CDR1 is SGHNT and CDR2 is YYREEE (reference sequence). V trimming: 4 bases; J trimming: 7 bases; junction bases outside the gene matches: 6. The chain's CDR3 is CASSPGGLAGDGELFF. CDR3 nucleotide sequence: TGTGCCAGCAGCCCTGGGGGACTAGCGGGAGACGGGGAGCTGTTTTTT.